This T cell receptor (beta chain) was obtained from a study of T cells in Graves' hyperthyroidism and ophthalmopathy. In this sample, this clonotype turned up a few times. The antigen is unknown. Graves' hyperthyroidism without ophthalmopathy progression within 18 months was termed stable. Each patient was aged 18 to 65 and had newly diagnosed hyperthyroidism of under 2 months' duration. PBMCs were derived from about 10 ml fresh peripheral blood. Regarding the study as a whole: The model forecast ophthalmopathy, anticipating it by a median around 6.5 months before onset.

TCR beta CDR3 regions were amplified from RNA transcripts. RT-PCR in the first round (using the HTBI primer set) targeted the TCR CDR3. TCRdb processed the multiplex PCR reads anew with MiXCR; each CDR3 protein has one entry. This sample has 550,000 to 650,000 distinct CDR3 sequences; about 14% occur once, and the top ten carry roughly 13%. The length of the CDR3 is 12 residues. Germline CDR1 and CDR2: DFQATT and SNEGSKA (reference sequence). V lost 5 bases and J lost 0, with 7 bases in between. The chain links TRBV20-1 to TRBJ1-1, with D unresolved. What was sequenced was blood. This clonotype was sampled from a woman aged 40 to 50 with Graves' hyperthyroidism. The CDR3 here is CSAPDLNTEAFF. As DNA, the CDR3 is TGCAGTGCTCCGGACTTGAACACTGAAGCTTTCTTT.